This is a list of T cell receptor beta chains from one sample in a study of post-analysis software for immune sequencing data. TCRdb reprocessed the PCR reads via MiXCR and lists one record per CDR3 protein. The table lists about 400,000 distinct CDR3 sequences, around a third of them singletons. The specimen was blood. The receptor set was obtained from a girl aged 5-17 years with multiple sclerosis. Both conserved end residues are part of each CDR3. The D gene is left open where the match is weak. Size is stated for part of the rows, as once, few or many counts, or as a class when the clone is expanded.

D	J	size	V	DNA	CDR3
TRBD2	TRBJ2-1	few	TRBV29-1	TGCAGCGTGACGGGAGGGGTCTCCTACAATGAGCAGTTCTTC	CSVTGGVSYNEQFF
.	TRBJ1-1	few	TRBV12-3/TRBV12-4	TGTGCCAGCAGTTTTGAGAACACTGAAGCTTTCTTT	CASSFENTEAFF
.	TRBJ2-5	.	TRBV7-2	TGTGCCAGCAGCTTAGCCCGAAAGGAGACCCAGTACTTC	CASSLARKETQYF
.	TRBJ2-3	few	TRBV12-3/TRBV12-4	TGTGCCAGCGGCCCCCGACTAGCGTCAGGGGGGGATACGCAGTATTTT	CASGPRLASGGDTQYF
TRBD2	TRBJ2-5	few	TRBV13	TGTGCCAGCAGCCTAGAGGGACTAGCGGGGGGTCTGGAGACCCAGTACTTC	CASSLEGLAGGLETQYF
.	TRBJ1-2	.	TRBV6-5	TGTGCCAGCAGTTACTCAGAACGGGACCAGCCAAGTGACTATGGCTACACCTTC	CASSYSERDQPSDYGYTF
.	TRBJ2-3	few	TRBV28	TGTGCCAGCTGGGACCCGTCGGATACGCAGTATTTT	CASWDPSDTQYF
TRBD1	TRBJ2-7	.	TRBV12-3/TRBV12-4	TGTGCCAGCAGTTCTGACGGGACAGCCACCTACGAGCAGTACTTC	CASSSDGTATYEQYF
TRBD1	TRBJ2-7	few	TRBV20-1	TGCAGTGCTGCGAAGGACAGGGGTGGGTACGAGCAGTACTTC	CSAAKDRGGYEQYF
.	TRBJ2-7	once	TRBV6-5	TGTGCCAGCAGTGACAGCTACGAGCGGTACTTC	CASSDSYERYF
TRBD1	TRBJ2-7	.	TRBV6-2/TRBV6-3	TGTGCCAGCAGACAAGGACAGGTTTTCTTCTACGAGCAGTACTTC	CASRQGQVFFYEQYF
.	TRBJ2-3	many	TRBV13	TGTGCCAGCAGCTTAGCGCACACAGATACGCAGTATTTT	CASSLAHTDTQYF
.	TRBJ1-1	.	TRBV25-1	TGTGCCAGCAGTGATTCTCAGGAGAACACTGAAGCTTTCTTT	CASSDSQENTEAFF
TRBD1	TRBJ1-4	few	TRBV7-2	TGTGCCAGCAGCCCTTTGACAGGGAAAGGCGAAAAACTGTTTTTT	CASSPLTGKGEKLFF
.	TRBJ2-4	few	TRBV5-6	TGTGCCAGCAGCTTGGCCGGGGGATCCGGCCAGAGGATTCAGTACTTC	CASSLAGGSGQRIQYF
.	TRBJ1-1	.	TRBV6-2/TRBV6-3	TGTGCCAGTGTTGACAGACTGAACACTGAAGCTTTCTTT	CASVDRLNTEAFF
.	TRBJ2-1	few	TRBV7-2	TGTGCCAGCAGCATGAGCGGCCATGAGCAGTTCTTC	CASSMSGHEQFF